What follows is one T cell receptor (beta chain) and its context. This record belongs to a study of CD8 T cells in Susac syndrome. The CDR3 sequence is 18 residues long. The germline V gene has CDR1 MNHEY and CDR2 SVGEGT. The V and J ends lost 2 bases and 0 bases respectively, with 19 bases between them. An amount of RNA that ranged from roughly 0.45 to 1 ug was reverse transcribed with random hexamers. TCRdb fed the immunoSEQ multiplex PCR reads into MiXCR, producing one record per CDR3 protein. The data contain about 130,000 distinct CDR3 sequences, around 94% of them singletons. The J gene is TRBJ1-1, the V gene TRBV6-2 or TRBV6-3, with D possibly being TRBD1 (6 bases). The sequencing sample was made of CD4+ T cells from PBMCs. This sequence was found in a human donor in good health. The CDR3 nucleotides read TGTGCCAGCAGTTACACCAATGGGCAGGGGTTCGTGAACACTGAAGCTTTCTTT. Translation gives CASSYTNGQGFVNTEAFF.